The next 3 T cell receptor beta chains were all read from a single sample in a study of neoadjuvant anti-PD-1 for oral cavity cancer. The repertoire was sequenced with immunoSEQ multiplex PCR; TCRdb's copy has only in-frame clones and lacks some. The sample shows some 7,000 clones, 60% to 80% of them seen only once. The sequenced sample was PBMCs, obtained before nivolumab (anti-PD-1) treatment. The receptors originated from a person between 40 and 85 years old with oral cavity squamous cell carcinoma.

The chain carries TRBV28 and TRBJ2-1; maybe TRBD1 (5 bases). The CDR3 is 16 amino acids. V lost 3 bases, J lost 3 bases, and 15 bases lay in between. Germline CDR1 MDHEN, CDR2 SYDVKM. The DNA for the CDR3 is TGTGCCAGCAGTTTGTATACAGGCCCTAACTACAATGAGCAGTTCTTC. As protein: CASSLYTGPNYNEQFF.

The gene calls are TRBV5-4 and TRBJ1-4; the D gene is possibly TRBD1 (6 bases). Germline values: CDR1 SGHNT, CDR2 YYREEE (reference sequence). The CDR3 runs 14 residues. The V and J ends lost 5 bases and 2 bases respectively, with 10 bases between them. The CDR3 DNA follows: TGTGCCAGCAGTACAGGGACGACTAATGAAAAACTGTTTTTT. Protein product: CASSTGTTNEKLFF.

This sequence joins TRBV15 and TRBJ2-7, with 12 bases aligning to TRBD2. CDR1 is LNHNV and CDR2 is YYDKDF in the germline V gene (reference sequence). The CDR3 loop spans 15 amino acids. Trimming cost V 1 base and J 7 bases; bases outside gene matches: 5. CDR3 region: CATSRVTSGGYEQYF. For the CDR3, the DNA is TGTGCCACCAGCAGAGTAACTAGCGGGGGGTATGAGCAGTACTTC.